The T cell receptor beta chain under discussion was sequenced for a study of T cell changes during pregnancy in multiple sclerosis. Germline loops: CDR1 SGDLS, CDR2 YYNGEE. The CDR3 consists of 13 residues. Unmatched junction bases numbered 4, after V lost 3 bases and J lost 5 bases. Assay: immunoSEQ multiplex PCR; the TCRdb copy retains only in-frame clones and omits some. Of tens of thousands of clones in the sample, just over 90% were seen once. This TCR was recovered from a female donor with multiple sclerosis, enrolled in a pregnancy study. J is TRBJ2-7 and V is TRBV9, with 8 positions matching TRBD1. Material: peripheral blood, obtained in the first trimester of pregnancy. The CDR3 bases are TGTGCCAGCAGCGCCGGACAGGGTGACGAGCAGTACTTC. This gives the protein CASSAGQGDEQYF.